Sequencing of this T cell receptor beta chain was carried out in a study of early T cells in non-severe SARS-CoV-2 infection. V dropped 7 bases and J dropped 7 bases, with 23 bases sitting between them. Germline loops: CDR1 MDHEN, CDR2 SYDVKM. The CDR3 contains 16 residues. TCRdb re-analysed the 5' RACE reads in MiXCR, keeping a single row per CDR3 protein. The sample contains more than 75,000 distinct CDR3 sequences, 13% of which appear only once. This receptor was obtained from an adult who was a healthcare worker with PCR-confirmed SARS-CoV-2 infection or an uninfected control (not recorded which). Sequencing was performed on whole blood. The chain employs TRBV28 and TRBJ1-5; D is undetermined. CDR3 residues: CASTSLRRGIDQPQHF. The CDR3 region has the DNA TGTGCCAGCACCTCCCTAAGACGGGGAATCGACCAGCCCCAGCATTTT. Full variable domain (outside the CDR3, taken from reference TRBV28 and TRBJ1-5): DVKVTQSSRYLVKRTGEKVFLECVQDMDHENMFWYRQDPGLGLRLIYFSYDVKMKEKGDIPEGYSVSREKKERFSLILESASTNQTSMYLCASTSLRRGIDQPQHFGDGTRLSIL.